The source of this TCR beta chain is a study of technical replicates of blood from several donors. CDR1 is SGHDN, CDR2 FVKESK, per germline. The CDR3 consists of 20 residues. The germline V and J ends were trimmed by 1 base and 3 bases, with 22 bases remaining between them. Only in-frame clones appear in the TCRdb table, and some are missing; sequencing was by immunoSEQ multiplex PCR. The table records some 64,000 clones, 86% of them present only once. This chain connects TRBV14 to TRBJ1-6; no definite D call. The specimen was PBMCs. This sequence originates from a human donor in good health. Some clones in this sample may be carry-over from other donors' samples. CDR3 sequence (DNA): TGTGCCAGCAGCCAAGTCCGATGGAGGGCCGAAATCTTCTATAATTCACCCCTCCACTTT. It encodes CASSQVRWRAEIFYNSPLHF. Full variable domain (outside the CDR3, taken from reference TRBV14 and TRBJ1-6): EAGVTQFPSHSVIEKGQTVTLRCDPISGHDNLYWYRRVMGKEIKFLLHFVKESKQDESGMPNNRFLAERTGGTYSTLKVQPAELEDSGVYFCASSQVRWRAEIFYNSPLHFGNGTRLTVT.